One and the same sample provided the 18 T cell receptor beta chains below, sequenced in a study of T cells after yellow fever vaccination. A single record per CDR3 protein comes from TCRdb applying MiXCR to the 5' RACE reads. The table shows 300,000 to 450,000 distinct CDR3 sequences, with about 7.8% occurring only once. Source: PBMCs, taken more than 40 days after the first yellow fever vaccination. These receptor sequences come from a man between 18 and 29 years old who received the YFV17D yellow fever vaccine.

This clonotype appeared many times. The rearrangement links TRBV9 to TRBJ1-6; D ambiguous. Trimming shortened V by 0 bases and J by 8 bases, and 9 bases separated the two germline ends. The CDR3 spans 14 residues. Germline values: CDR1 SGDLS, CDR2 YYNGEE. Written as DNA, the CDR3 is TGTGCCAGCAGCGTAGACGGCCGGGATTCACCCCTCCACTTT. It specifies CASSVDGRDSPLHF.

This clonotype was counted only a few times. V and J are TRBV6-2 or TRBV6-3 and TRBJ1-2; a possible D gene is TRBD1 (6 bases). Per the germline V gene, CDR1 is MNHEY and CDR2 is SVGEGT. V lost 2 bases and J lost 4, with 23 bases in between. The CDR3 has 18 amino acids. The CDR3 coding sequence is TGTGCCAGCAGTTACAAGTTTGGAGAGGACAGATCAGCCTATGGCTACACCTTC. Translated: CASSYKFGEDRSAYGYTF.

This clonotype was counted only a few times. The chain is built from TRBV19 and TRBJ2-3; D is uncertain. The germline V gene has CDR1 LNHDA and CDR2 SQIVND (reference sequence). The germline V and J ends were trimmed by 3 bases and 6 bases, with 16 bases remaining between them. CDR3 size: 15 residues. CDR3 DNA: TGTGCCAGTAGTATCGCCCGCTCACTACCCGATACGCAGTATTTT. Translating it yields CASSIARSLPDTQYF.

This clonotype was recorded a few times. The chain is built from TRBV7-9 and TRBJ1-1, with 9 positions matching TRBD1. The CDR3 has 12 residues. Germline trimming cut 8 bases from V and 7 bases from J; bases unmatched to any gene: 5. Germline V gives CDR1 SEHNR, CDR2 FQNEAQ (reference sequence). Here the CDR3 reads CASGTGTVEAFF. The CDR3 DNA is TGTGCCAGCGGGACAGGGACCGTTGAAGCTTTCTTT.

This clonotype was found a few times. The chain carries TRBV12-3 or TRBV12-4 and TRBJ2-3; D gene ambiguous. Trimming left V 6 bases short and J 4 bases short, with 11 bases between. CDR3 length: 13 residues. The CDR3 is CASRKGRPDTQYF. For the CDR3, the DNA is TGTGCCAGCAGAAAGGGTAGGCCAGATACGCAGTATTTT.

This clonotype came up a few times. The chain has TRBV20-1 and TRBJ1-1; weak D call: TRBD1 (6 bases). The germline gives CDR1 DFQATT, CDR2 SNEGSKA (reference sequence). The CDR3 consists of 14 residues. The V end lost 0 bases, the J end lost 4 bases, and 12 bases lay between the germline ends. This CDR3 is CSARDGAGATEAFF. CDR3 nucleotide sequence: TGCAGTGCTAGAGACGGGGCGGGGGCCACTGAAGCTTTCTTT.

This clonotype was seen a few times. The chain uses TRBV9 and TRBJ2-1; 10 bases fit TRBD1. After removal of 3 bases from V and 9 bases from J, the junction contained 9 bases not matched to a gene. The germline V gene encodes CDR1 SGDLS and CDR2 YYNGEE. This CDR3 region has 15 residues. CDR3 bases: TGTGCCAGCAGCGCCCTCGGGACAGGGGTGGGTGAGCAGTTCTTC. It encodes CASSALGTGVGEQFF.

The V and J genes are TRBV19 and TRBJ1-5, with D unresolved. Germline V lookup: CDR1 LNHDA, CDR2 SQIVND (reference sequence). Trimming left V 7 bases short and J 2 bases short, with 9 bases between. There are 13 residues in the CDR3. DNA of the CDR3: TGTGCCAGTACGAGGCGGGGCAATCAGCCCCAGCATTTT. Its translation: CASTRRGNQPQHF.

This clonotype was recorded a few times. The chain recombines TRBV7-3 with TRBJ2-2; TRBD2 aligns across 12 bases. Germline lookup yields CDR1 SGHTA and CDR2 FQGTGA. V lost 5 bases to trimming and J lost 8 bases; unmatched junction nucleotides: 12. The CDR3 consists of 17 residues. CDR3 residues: CASSRTSGATRSGELFF. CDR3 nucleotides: TGTGCCAGCAGCCGGACTAGCGGGGCCACCCGTTCGGGGGAGCTGTTTTTT.

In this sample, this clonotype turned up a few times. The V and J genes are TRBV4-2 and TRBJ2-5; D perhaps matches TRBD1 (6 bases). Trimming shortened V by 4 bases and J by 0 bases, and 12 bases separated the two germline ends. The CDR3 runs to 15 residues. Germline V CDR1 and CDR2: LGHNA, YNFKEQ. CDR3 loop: CASSRTWGHQETQYF. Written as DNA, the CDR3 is TGTGCCAGCAGCCGTACGTGGGGGCACCAAGAGACCCAGTACTTC.

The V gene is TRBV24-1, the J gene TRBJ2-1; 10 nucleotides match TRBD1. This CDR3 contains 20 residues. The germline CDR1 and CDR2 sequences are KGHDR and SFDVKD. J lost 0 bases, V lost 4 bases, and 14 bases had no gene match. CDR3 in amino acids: CATSDPKPGQGQVSYNEQFF. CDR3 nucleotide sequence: TGTGCCACCAGTGACCCGAAGCCGGGACAGGGGCAAGTCTCCTACAATGAGCAGTTCTTC.

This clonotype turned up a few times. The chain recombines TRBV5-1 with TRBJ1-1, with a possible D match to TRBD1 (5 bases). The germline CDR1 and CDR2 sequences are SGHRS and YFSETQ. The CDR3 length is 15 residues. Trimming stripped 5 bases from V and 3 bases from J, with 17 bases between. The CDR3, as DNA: TGCGCCAGCAGTTTGTGGGGGGGGGACGACACTGAAGCTTTCTTT. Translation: CASSLWGGDDTEAFF.

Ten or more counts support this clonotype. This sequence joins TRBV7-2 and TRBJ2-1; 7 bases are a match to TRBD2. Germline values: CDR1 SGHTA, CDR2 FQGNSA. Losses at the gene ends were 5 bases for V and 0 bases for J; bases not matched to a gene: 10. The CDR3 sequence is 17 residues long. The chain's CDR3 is CASSPFGAGSSYNEQFF. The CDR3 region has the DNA TGTGCCAGCAGCCCCTTCGGAGCGGGGAGCTCCTACAATGAGCAGTTCTTC.

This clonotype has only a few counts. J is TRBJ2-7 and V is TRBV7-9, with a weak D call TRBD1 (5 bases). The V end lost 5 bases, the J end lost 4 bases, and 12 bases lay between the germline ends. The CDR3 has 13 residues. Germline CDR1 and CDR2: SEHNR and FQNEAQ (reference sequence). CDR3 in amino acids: CASSILAGYEQYV. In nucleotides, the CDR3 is TGTGCCAGCAGCATATTAGCAGGGTACGAGCAGTACGTC.

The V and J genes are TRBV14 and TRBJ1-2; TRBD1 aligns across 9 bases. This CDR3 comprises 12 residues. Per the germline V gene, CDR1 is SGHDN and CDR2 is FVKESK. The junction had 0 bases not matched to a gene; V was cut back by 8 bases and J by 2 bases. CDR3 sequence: CASGTGNYGYTF. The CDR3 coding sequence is TGTGCCAGCGGGACAGGGAACTATGGCTACACCTTC.

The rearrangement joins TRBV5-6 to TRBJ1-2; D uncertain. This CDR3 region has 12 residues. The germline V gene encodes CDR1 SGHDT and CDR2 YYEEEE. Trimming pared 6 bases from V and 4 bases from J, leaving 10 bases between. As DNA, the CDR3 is TGTGCCAGCACCGCCTACTCCTATGGCTACACCTTC. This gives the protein CASTAYSYGYTF.

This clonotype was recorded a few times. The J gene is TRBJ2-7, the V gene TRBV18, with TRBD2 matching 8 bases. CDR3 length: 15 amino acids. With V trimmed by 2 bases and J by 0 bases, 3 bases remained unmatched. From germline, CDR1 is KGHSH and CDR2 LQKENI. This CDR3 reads CASSPDSGISYEQYV. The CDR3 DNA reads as TGTGCCAGCTCACCAGATAGCGGGATCTCCTACGAGCAGTACGTC.

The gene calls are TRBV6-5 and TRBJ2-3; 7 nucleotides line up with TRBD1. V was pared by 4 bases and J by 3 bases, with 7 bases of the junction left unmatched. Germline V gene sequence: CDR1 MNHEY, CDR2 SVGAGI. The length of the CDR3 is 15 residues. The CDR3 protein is CASSWTAGGTDTQYF. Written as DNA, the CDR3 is TGTGCCAGCAGTTGGACGGCAGGGGGTACAGATACGCAGTATTTT.